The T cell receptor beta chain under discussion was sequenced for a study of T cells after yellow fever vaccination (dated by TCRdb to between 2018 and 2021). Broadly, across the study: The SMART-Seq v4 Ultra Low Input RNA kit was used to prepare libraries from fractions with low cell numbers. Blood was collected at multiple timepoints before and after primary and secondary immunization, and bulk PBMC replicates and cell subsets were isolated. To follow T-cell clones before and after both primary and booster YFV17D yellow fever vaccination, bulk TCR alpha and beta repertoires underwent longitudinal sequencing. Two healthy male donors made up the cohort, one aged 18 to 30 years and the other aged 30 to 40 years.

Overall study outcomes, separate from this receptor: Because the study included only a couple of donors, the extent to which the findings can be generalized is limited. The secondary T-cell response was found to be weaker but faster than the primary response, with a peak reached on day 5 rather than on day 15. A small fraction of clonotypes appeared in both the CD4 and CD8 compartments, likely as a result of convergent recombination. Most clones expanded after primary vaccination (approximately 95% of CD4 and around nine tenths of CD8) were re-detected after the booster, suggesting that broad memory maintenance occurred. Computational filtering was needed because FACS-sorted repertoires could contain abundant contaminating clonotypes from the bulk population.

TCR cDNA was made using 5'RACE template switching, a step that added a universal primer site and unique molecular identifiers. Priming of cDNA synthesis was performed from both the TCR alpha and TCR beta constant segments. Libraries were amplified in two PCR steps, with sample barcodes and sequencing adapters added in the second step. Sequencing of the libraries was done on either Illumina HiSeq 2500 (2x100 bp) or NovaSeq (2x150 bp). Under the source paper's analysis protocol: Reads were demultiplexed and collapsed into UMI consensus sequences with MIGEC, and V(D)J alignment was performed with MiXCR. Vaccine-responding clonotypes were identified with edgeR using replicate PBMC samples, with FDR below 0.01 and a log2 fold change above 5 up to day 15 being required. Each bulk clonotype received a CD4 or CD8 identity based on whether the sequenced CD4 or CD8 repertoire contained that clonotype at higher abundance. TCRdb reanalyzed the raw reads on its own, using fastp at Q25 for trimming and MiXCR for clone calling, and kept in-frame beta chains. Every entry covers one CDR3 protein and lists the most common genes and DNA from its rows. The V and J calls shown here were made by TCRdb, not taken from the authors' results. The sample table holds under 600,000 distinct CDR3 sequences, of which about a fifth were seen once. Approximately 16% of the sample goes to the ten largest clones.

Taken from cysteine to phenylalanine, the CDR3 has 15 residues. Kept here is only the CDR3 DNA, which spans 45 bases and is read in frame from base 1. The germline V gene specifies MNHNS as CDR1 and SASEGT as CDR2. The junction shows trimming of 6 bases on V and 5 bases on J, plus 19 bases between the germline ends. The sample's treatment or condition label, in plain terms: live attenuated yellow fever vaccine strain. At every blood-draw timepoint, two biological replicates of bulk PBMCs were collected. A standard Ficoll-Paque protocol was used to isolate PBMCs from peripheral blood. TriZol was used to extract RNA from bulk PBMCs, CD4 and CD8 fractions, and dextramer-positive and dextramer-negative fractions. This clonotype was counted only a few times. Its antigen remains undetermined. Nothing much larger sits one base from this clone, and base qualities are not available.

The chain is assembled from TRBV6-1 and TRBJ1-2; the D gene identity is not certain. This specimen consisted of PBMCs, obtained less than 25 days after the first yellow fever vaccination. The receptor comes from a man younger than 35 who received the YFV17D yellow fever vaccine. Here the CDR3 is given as CASSTGIDGMYGYTF. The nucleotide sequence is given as TGTGCCAGCAGCACGGGGATCGATGGAATGTATGGCTACACCTTC.